This section outlines one T cell receptor beta chain sequence together with its context. In the original workflow: For nucleated cells, counts were estimated from reference gene primer amplification. Using immunoSEQ multiplex PCR, the repertoire was profiled, and TCRdb retains in-frame clones only, with some absent. V, J and clone size are those of that table, while D and trimming were read from the DNA. The sample holds a few hundred thousand clones, about nine tenths seen once. The data belong to a study of blood T cell repertoires in COVID-19. At the level of the study: The samples span acute and convalescent COVID-19 from the United States, Italy and Spain. In each case, the material was cDNA or gDNA derived from T cells, B-cell-depleted T cells, or PBMCs.

The CDR3 is 15 residues long. V trimming: 3 bases; J trimming: 0 bases; junction bases outside the gene matches: 2. CDR1 and CDR2 from the germline V gene are SGHNT and YYREEE (reference sequence). Sequenced sample: peripheral blood. The chain is built from TRBV5-4 and TRBJ1-3; 8 positions match TRBD1. This TCR was sampled from a man aged 45-65 years with active or convalescent COVID-19. CDR3 in amino acids: CASSSGGPSGNTIYF. CDR3 sequence (DNA): TGTGCCAGCAGCTCAGGGGGCCCCTCTGGAAACACCATATATTTT.